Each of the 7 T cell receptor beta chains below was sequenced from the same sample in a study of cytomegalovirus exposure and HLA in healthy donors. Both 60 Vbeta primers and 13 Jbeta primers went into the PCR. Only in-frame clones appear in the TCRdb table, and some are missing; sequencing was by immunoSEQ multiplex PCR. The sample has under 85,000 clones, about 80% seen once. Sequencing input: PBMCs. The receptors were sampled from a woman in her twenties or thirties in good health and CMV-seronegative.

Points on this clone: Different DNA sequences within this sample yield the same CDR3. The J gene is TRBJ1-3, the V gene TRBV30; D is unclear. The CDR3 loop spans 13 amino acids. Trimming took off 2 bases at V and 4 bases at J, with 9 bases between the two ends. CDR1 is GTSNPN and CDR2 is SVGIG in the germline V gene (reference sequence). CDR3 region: CAWSSGSGNTIYF. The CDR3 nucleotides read TGTGCCTGGAGTTCGGGATCGGGAAACACCATATATTTT.

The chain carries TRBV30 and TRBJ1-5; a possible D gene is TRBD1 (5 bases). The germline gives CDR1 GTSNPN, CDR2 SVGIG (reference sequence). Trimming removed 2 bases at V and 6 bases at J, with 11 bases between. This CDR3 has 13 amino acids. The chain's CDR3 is CAWSRGGTQPQHF. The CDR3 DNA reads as TGTGCCTGGAGTCGGGGGGGGACTCAGCCCCAGCATTTT.

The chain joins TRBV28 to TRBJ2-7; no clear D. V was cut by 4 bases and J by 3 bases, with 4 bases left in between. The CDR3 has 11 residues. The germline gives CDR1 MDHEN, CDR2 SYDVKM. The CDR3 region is CASSWSYEQYF. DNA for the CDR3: TGTGCCAGCAGTTGGAGCTACGAGCAGTACTTC.

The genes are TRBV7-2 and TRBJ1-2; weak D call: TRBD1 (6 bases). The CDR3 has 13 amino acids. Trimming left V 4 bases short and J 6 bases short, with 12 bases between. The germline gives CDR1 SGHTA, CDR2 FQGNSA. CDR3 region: CASSSGTLNGYTF. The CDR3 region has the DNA TGTGCCAGCAGCTCCGGGACACTCAATGGCTACACCTTC.

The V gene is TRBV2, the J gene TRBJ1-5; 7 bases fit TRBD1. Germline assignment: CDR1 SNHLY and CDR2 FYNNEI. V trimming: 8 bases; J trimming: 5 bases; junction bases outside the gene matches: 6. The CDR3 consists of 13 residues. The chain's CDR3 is CASGTETYQPQHF. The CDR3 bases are TGTGCCAGCGGGACAGAGACCTATCAGCCCCAGCATTTT.

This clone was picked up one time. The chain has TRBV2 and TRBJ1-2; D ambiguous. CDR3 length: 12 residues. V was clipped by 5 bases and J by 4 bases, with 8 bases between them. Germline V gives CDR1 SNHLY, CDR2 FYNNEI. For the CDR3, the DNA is TGTGCCAGCAGTACAAGAACCTATGGCTACACCTTC. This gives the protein CASSTRTYGYTF.

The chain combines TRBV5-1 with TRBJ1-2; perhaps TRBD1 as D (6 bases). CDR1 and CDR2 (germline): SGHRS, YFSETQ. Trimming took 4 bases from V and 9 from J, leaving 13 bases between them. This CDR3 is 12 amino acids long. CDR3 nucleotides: TGCGCCAGCAGCGTTTTTGGGGACAGCTACACCTTC. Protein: CASSVFGDSYTF.